This record looks at one TCR beta chain sequence and its context. The sample originates from a study of blood T cell repertoires in COVID-19. Study in general: From T cells, B-cell-depleted T cells, or PBMCs came the material, which was cDNA or gDNA.

Self-reported history from a screening survey and questionnaire set each donor's cohort. Produced via immunoSEQ multiplex PCR; TCRdb's table is partial and in-frame only. Here the sample spans some 180,000 clones, approximately 85% being singletons. The CDR3 sequence is 19 residues long. After removal of 0 bases from V and 7 bases from J, the junction contained 19 bases not matched to a gene. The rearrangement uses TRBV23-1 and TRBJ1-2; 8 bases match TRBD1. TRBV23-1 is treated as an ORF (open reading frame) with a function not yet certain. The sequence was collected from a middle-aged man who had recovered from COVID-19. Sequencing was done on a sample of PBMCs or T cells enriched from blood (not recorded which). CDR3 region: CASSQSSVVLDRAFSGYTF. In nucleotides, the CDR3 is TGCGCCAGCAGTCAATCGAGTGTGGTGTTGGACAGGGCCTTTAGTGGCTACACCTTC.